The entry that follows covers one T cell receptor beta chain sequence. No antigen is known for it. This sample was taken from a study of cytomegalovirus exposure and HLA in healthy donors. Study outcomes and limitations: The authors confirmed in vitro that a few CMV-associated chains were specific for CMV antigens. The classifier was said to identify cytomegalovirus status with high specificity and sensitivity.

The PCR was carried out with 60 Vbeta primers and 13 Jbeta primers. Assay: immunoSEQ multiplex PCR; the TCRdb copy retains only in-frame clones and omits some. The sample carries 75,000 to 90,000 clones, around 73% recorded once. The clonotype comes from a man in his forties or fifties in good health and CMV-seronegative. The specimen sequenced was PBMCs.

The CDR3 nucleotides read TGTGCCAGCAGTGAACAAGGGGACTACACCTTC. Translation: CASSEQGDYTF. The chain couples TRBV2 to TRBJ1-2, with a tentative D call TRBD1 (5 bases). The germline V and J ends were trimmed by 2 bases and 10 bases, with 8 bases remaining between them. Germline loops: CDR1 SNHLY, CDR2 FYNNEI. The CDR3 totals 11 residues.